This T cell receptor beta chain derives from a study of OX40 agonist ivuxolimab in advanced cancers. Per germline, CDR1 SGHDN and CDR2 FVKESK. Trimming took 0 bases from V and 0 from J, leaving 4 bases between them. This CDR3 has 14 amino acids. Sequenced by immunoSEQ multiplex PCR; TCRdb stores in-frame clones only, minus some. Found here are around 40,000 clones, under 90% of them singletons; the top ten hold over 15%. The chain joins TRBV14 to TRBJ2-3; D is uncertain. This specimen was CD4+ or CD8+ T cells sorted from blood, taken in a trial of the OX40 agonist ivuxolimab. The source of this sequence is an adult with an advanced solid tumor such as melanoma, head and neck, liver or kidney cancer. The CDR3 protein is CASSQDSSTDTQYF. The DNA of the CDR3 is TGTGCCAGCAGCCAAGACTCCAGCACAGATACGCAGTATTTT.